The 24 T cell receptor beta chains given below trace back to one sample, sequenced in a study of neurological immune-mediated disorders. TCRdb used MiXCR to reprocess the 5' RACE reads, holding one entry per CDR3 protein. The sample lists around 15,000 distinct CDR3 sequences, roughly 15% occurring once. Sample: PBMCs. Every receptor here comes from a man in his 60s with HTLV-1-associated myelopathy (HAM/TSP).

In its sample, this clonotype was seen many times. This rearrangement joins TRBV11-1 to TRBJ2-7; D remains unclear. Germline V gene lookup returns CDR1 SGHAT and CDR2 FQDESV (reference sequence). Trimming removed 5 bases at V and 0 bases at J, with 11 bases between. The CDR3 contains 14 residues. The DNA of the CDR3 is TGTGCCAGCAGCGTGACCGAGAGCTCCTACGAGCAGTACTTC. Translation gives CASSVTESSYEQYF.

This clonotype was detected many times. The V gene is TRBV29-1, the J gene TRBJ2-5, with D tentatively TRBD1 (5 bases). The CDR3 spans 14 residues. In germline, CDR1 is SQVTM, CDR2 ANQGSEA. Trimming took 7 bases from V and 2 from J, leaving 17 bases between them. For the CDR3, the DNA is TGCAGCGCCCCCCAGGGCAGGGATCAAGAGACCCAGTACTTC. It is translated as CSAPQGRDQETQYF.

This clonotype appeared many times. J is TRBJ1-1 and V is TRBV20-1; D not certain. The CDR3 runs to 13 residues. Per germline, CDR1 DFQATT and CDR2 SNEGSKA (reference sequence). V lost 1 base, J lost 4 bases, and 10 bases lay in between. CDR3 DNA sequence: TGCAGTGCTAGAGTCGGCCAGACCACTGAAGCTTTCTTT. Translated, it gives CSARVGQTTEAFF.

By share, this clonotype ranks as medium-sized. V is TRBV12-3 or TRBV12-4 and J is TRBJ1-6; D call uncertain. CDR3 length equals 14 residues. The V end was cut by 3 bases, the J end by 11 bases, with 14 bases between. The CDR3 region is CASSLGGTEPPLHF. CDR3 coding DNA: TGTGCCAGCAGTTTGGGCGGTACTGAACCACCCCTCCACTTT.

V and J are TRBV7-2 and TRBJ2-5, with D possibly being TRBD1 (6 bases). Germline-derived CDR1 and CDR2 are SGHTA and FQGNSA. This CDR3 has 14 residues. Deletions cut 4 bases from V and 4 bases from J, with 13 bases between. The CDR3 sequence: CASSSQGRVETQYF. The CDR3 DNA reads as TGTGCCAGCAGCTCACAGGGCAGGGTAGAGACCCAGTACTTC. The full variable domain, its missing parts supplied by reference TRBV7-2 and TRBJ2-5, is GAGVSQSPSNKVTEKGKDVELRCDPISGHTALYWYRQSLGQGLEFLIYFQGNSAPDKSGLPSDRFSAERTGGSVSTLTIQRTQQEDSAVYLCASSSQGRVETQYFGPGTRLLVL.

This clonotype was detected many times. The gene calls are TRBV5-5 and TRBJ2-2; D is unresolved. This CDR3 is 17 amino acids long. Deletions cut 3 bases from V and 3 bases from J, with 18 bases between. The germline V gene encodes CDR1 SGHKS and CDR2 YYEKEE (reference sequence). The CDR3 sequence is CASSWSPVGRHTGELFF. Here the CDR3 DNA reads TGTGCCAGCAGCTGGTCGCCGGTCGGTAGACACACCGGGGAGCTGTTTTTT.

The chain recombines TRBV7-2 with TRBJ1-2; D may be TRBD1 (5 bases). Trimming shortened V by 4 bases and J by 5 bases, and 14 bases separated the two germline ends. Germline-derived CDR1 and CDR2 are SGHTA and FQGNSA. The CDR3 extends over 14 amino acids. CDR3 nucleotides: TGTGCCAGCAGCTCACCCGGCGCAGGGTATGGCTACACCTTC. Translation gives CASSSPGAGYGYTF.

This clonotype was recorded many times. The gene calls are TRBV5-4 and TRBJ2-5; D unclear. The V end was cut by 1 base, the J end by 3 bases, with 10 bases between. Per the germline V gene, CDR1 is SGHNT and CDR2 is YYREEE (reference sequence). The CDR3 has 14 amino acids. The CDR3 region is CASSLRTTKETQYF. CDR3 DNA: TGTGCCAGCAGCTTGAGGACGACCAAAGAGACCCAGTACTTC.

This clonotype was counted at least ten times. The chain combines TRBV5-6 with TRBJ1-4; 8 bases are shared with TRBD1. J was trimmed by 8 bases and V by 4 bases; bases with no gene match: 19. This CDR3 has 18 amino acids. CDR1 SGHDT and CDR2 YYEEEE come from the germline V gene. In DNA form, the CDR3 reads TGTGCCAGCAGCACAGACAGGGGTATATTTCCCGATTCGGAAAAACTGTTTTTT. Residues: CASSTDRGIFPDSEKLFF.

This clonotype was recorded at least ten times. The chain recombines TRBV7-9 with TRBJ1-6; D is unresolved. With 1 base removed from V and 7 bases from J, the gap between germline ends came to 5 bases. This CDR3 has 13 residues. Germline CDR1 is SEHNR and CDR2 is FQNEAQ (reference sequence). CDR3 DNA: TGTGCCAGCAGCTTAGACGTCAATTCACCCCTCCACTTT. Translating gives CASSLDVNSPLHF.

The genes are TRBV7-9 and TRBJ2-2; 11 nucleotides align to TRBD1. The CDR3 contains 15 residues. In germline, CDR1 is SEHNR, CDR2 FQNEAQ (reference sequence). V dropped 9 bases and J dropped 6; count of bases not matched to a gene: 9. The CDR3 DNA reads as TGTGCCAGTAACCGGGACAGGGGGTCCCCCGGGGAGCTGTTTTTT. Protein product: CASNRDRGSPGELFF. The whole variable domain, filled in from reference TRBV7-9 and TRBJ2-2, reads DTGVSQNPRHKITKRGQNVTFRCDPISEHNRLYWYRQTLGQGPEFLTYFQNEAQLEKSRLLSDRFSAERPKGSFSTLEIQRTEQGDSAMYLCASNRDRGSPGELFFGEGSRLTVL.

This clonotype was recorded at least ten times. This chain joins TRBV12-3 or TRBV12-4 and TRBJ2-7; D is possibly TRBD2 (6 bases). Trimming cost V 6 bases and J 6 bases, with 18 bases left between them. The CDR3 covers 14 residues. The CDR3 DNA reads TGTGCCAGCAGCCCCGTTCTGGGGGGTGGCGAGCAGTACTTC. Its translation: CASSPVLGGGEQYF.

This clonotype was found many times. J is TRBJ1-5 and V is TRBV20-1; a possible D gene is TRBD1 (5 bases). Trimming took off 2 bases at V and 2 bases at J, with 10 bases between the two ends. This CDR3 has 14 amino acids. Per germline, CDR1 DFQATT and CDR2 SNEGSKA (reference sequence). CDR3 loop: CSARFMGGNQPQHF. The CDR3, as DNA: TGCAGTGCTAGATTTATGGGGGGCAATCAGCCCCAGCATTTT.

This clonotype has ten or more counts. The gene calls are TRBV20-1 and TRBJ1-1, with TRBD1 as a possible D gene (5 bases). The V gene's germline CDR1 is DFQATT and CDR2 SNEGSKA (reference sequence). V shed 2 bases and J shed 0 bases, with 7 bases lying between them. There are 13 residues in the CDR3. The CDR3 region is CSARRGMNTEAFF. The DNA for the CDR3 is TGCAGTGCTAGAAGGGGAATGAACACTGAAGCTTTCTTT.

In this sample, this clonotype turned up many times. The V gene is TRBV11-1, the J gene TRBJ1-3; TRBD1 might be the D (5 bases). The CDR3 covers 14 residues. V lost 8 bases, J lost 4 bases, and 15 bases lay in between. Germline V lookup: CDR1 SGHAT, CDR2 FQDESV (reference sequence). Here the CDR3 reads CASRSMTAGNTIYF. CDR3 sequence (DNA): TGTGCCAGCCGTTCTATGACAGCCGGAAACACCATATATTTT.

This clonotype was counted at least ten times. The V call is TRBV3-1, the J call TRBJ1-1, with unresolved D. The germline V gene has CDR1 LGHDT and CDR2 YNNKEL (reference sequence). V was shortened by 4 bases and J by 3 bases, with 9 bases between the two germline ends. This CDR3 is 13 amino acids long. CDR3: CASSREEDTEAFF. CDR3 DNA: TGTGCCAGCAGCCGGGAGGAGGACACTGAAGCTTTCTTT.

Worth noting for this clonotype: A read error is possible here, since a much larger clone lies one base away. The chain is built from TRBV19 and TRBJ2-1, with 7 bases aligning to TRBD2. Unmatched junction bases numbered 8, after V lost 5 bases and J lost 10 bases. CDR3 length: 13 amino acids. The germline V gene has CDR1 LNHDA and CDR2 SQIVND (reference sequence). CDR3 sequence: CASSPQTSVEQFF. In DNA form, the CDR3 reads TGTGCCAGTAGTCCCCAAACTAGCGTAGAGCAGTTCTTC.

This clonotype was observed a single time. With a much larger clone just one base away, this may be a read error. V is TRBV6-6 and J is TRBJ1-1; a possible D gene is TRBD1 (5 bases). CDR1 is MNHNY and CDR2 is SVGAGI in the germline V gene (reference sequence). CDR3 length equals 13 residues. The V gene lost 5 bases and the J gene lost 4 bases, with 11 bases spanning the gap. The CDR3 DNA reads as TGTGCCAGCAGTGTGACAGTGGGCACTGAAGCTTTCTTT. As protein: CASSVTVGTEAFF.

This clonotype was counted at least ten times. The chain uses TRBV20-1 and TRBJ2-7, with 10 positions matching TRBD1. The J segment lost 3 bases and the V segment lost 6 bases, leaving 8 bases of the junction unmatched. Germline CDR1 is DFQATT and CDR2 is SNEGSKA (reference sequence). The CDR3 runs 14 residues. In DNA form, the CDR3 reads TGCAGTGCCACAAAGGGGACAGGGGTCTACGAGCAGTACTTC. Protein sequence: CSATKGTGVYEQYF.

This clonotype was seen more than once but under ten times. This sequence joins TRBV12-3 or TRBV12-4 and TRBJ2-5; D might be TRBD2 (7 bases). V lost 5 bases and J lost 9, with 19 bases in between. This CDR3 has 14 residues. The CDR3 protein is CASSPGVAGAAQYF. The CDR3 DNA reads TGTGCCAGCAGTCCCGGGGTGGCGGGGGCGGCCCAGTACTTC.

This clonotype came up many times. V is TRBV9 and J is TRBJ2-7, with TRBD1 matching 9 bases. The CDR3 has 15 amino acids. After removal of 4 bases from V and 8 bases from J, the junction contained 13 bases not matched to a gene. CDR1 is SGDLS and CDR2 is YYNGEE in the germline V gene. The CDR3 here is CASSPTGDRALKQYF. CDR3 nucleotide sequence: TGTGCCAGCAGCCCCACTGGGGACAGGGCGCTCAAGCAGTACTTC. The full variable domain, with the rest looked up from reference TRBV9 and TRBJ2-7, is DSGVTQTPKHLITATGQRVTLRCSPRSGDLSVYWYQQSLDQGLQFLIQYYNGEERAKGNILERFSAQQFPDLHSELNLSSLELGDSALYFCASSPTGDRALKQYFGPGTRLTVT.

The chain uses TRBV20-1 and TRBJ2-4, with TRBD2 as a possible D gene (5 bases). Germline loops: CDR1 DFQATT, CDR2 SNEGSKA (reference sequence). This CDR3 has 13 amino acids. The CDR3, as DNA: TGCGGTGAATCGGAGGTGACCAAAAACATTCAGTACTTC. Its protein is CGESEVTKNIQYF.

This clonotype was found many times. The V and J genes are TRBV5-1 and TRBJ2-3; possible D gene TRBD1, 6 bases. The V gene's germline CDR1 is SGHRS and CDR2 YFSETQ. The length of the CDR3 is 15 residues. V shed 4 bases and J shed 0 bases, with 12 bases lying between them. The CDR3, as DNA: TGCGCCAGCAGCGACGGGACACCTAGCACAGATACGCAGTATTTT. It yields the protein CASSDGTPSTDTQYF.

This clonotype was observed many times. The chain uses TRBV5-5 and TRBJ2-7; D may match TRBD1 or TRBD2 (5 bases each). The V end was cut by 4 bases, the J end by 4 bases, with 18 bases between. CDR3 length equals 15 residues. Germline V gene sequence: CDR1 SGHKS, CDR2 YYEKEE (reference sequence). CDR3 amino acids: CASSPRDGFGYEQYF. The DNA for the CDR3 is TGTGCCAGCAGCCCAAGGGACGGATTCGGATACGAGCAGTACTTC.